This TCR beta chain appears in the sequencing data of a study of CD8 T cells in ankylosing spondylitis. Study-level findings and limits: Disease-linked clones were reportedly significantly enriched in matched ankylosing spondylitis synovial fluid. There were earlier reports of some motif variants in reactive arthritis synovial fluid and blood. Blood from ankylosing spondylitis patients appeared to carry a characteristic roughly eight-variant TCR beta motif. Disease-linked clones, CD8+, were relatively rare in peripheral blood.

This clonotype was detected many times. Its target is not known. Germline V gene data show CDR1 as SGHDT and CDR2 as YYEEEE. This CDR3 is built from 15 residues. The germline V and J ends were trimmed by 1 base and 0 bases, with 10 bases remaining between them. Quantitative molecular-barcoded 5'-RACE generated the TCR beta libraries. MiXCR, run by TCRdb on the 5' RACE reads, gives a single entry per CDR3 protein. Of 200,000 to 250,000 distinct CDR3 sequences in the sample, more than 5.5% were seen once. The TCR sequence derives from a male donor with ankylosing spondylitis. The chain recombines TRBV5-6 with TRBJ2-5; D not resolved. Sequenced sample: blood, either unsorted or a sorted T cell fraction (not recorded which). DNA of the CDR3: TGTGCCAGCAGCTTGTGGTGGCGGAACCAAGAGACCCAGTACTTC. The encoded protein is CASSLWWRNQETQYF.